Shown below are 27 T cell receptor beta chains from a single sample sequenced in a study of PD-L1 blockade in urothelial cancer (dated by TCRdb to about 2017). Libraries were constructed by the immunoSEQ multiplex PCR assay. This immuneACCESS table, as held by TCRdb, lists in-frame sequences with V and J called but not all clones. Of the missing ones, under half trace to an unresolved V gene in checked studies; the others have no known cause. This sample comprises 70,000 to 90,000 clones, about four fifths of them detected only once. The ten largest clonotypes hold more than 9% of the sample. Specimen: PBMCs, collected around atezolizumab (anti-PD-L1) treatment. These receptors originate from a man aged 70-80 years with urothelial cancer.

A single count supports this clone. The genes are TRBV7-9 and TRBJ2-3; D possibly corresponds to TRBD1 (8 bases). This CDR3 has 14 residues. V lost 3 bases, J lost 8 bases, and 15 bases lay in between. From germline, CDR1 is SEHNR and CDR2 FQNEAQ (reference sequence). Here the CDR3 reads CASSFWTGRGTQYF. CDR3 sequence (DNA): TGTGCCAGCAGCTTTTGGACAGGGAGGGGTACGCAGTATTTT.

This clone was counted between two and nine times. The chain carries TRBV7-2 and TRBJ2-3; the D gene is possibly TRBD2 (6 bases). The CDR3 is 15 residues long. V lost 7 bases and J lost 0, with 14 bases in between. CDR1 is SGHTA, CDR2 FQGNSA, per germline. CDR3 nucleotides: TGTGCCAGCACCCAGAGCGGGTGGAGCACAGATACGCAGTATTTT. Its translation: CASTQSGWSTDTQYF.

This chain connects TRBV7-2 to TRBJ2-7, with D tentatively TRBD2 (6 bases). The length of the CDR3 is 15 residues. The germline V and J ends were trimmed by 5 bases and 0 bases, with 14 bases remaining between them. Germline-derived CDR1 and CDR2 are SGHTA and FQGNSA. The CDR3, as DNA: TGTGCCAGCAGCCTGGACTATTACAGCTCCTACGAGCAGTACTTC. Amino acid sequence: CASSLDYYSSYEQYF.

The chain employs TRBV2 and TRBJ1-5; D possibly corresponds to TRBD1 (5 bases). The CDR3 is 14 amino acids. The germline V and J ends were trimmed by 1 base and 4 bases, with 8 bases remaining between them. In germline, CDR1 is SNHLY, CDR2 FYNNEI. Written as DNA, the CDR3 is TGTGCCAGCAGTGAAGACAGGTATAATCAGCCCCAGCATTTT. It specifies CASSEDRYNQPQHF.

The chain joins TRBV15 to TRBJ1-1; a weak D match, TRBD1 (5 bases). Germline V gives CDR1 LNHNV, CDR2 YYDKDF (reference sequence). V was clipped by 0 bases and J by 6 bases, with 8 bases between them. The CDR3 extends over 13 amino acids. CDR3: CATSRDQGAEAFF. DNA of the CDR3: TGTGCCACCAGCAGAGATCAAGGGGCTGAAGCTTTCTTT.

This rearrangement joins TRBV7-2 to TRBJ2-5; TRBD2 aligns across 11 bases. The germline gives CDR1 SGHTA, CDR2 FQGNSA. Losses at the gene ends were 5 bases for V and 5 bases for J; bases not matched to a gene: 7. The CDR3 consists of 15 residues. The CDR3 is CASSARLAGGETQYF. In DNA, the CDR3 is TGTGCCAGCAGCGCCCGGCTAGCGGGGGGTGAGACCCAGTACTTC.

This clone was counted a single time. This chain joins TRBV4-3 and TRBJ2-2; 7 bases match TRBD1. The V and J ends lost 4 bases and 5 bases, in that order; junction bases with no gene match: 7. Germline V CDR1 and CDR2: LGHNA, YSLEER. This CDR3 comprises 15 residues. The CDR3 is CASSPTGERTGELFF. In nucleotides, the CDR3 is TGCGCCAGCAGCCCAACAGGGGAGAGGACCGGGGAGCTGTTTTTT.

The CDR3 here is CASSPGQGRMGNQPQHF. The CDR3 nucleotides are TGTGCCAGCAGCCCGGGACAGGGGAGGATGGGCAATCAGCCCCAGCATTTT. V and J are TRBV5-5 and TRBJ1-5, with 10 positions matching TRBD1. This CDR3 is built from 17 residues. The germline gives CDR1 SGHKS, CDR2 YYEKEE (reference sequence). Unmatched junction bases numbered 9, after V lost 4 bases and J lost 2 bases.

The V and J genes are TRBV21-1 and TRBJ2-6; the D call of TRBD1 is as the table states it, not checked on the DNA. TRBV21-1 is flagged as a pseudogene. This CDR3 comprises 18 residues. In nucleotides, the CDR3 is TGTGCCAGCAGCCCGGGGACAGCCCGTGCTTCTGGGGCCAACGTCCTGACTTTC. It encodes CASSPGTARASGANVLTF.

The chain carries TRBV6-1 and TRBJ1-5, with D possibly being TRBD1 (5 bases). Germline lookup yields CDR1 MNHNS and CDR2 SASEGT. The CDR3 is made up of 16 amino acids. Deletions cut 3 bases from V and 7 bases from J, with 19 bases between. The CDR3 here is CASSETGWGEEQPQHF. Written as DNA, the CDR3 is TGTGCCAGCAGTGAGACGGGTTGGGGGGAAGAGCAGCCCCAGCATTTT.

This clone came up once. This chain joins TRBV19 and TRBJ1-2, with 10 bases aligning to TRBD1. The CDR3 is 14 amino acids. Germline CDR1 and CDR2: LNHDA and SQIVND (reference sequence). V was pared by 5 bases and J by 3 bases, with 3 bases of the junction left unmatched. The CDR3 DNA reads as TGTGCCAGTAGTTCGGGACAGGGGTACTATGGCTACACCTTC. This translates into CASSSGQGYYGYTF.

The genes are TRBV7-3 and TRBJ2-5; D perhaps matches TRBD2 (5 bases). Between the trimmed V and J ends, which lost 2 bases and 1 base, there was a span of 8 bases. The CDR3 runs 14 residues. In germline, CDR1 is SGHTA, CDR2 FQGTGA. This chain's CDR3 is CASSLGGLQETQYF. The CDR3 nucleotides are TGTGCCAGCAGCTTAGGAGGCCTCCAAGAGACCCAGTACTTC.

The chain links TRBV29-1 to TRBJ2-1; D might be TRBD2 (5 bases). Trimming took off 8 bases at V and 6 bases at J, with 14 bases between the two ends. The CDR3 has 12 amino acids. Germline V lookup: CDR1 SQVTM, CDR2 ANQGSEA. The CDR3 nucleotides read TGCAGCACAGCGGAGTTTGCCAATGAGCAGTTCTTC. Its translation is CSTAEFANEQFF.

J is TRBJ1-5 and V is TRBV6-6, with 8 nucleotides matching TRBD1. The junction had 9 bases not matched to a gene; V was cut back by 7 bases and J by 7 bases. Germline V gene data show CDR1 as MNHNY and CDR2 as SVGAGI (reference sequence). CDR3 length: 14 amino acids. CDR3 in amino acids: CASTTGQGVQPQHF. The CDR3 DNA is TGTGCCAGCACCACTGGACAGGGAGTCCAGCCCCAGCATTTT.

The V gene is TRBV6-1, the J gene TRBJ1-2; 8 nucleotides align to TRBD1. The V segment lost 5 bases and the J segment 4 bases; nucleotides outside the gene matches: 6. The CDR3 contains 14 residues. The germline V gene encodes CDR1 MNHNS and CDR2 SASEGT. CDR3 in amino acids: CASSFRGQIYGYTF. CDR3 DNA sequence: TGTGCCAGCAGTTTCAGGGGGCAGATCTATGGCTACACCTTC.

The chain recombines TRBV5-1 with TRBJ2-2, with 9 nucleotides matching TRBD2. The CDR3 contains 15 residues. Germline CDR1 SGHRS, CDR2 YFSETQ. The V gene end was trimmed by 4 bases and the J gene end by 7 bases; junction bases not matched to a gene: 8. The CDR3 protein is CASSPGLARDGELFF. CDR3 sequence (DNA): TGCGCCAGCAGCCCGGGACTAGCCCGGGACGGGGAGCTGTTTTTT.

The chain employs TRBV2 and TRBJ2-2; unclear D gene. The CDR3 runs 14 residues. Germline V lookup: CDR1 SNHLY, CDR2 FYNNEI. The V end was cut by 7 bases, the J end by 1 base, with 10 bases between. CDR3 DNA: TGTGCCAGCAAGCCCGGTGGGAACACCGGGGAGCTGTTTTTT. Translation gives CASKPGGNTGELFF.

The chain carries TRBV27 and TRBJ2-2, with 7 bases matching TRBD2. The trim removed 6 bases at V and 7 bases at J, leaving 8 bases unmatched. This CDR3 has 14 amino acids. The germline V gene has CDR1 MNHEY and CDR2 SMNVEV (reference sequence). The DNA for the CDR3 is TGTGCCAGCAGGTCGAGCGGGACGGTCGGGGAGCTGTTTTTT. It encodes CASRSSGTVGELFF.

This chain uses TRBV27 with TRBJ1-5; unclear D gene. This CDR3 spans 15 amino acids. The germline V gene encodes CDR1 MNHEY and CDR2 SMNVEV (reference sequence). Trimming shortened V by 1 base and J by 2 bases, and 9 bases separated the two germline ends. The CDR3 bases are TGTGCCAGCAGTTTATGGCCCGGGGGCAATCAGCCCCAGCATTTT. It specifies CASSLWPGGNQPQHF.

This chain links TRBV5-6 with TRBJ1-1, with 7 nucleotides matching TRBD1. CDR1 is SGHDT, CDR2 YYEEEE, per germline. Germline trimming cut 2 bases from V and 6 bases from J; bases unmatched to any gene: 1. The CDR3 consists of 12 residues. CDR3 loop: CASSFDRAEAFF. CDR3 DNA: TGTGCCAGCAGCTTCGACAGGGCTGAAGCTTTCTTT.

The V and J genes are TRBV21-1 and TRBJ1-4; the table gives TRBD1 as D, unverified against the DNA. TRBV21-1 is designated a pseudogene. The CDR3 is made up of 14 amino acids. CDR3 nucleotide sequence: TGTGCCAGCAGTTCCGGGACAGTTAATGAAAAACTGTTTTTT. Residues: CASSSGTVNEKLFF.

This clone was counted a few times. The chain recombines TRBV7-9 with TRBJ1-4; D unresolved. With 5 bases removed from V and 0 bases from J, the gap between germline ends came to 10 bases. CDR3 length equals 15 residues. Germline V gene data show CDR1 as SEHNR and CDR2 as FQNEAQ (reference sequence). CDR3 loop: CASSRDLATNEKLFF. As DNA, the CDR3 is TGTGCCAGCAGCCGGGATCTGGCAACTAATGAAAAACTGTTTTTT.

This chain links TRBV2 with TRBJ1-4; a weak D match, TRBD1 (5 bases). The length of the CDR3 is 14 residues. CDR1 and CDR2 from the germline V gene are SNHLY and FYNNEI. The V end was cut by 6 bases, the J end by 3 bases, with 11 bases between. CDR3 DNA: TGTGCCAGCAGATGGCGGACATCTAATGAAAAACTGTTTTTT. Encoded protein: CASRWRTSNEKLFF. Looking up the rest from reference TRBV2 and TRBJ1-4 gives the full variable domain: EPEVTQTPSHQVTQMGQEVILRCVPISNHLYFYWYRQILGQKVEFLVSFYNNEISEKSEIFDDQFSVERPDGSNFTLKIRSTKLEDSAMYFCASRWRTSNEKLFFGSGTQLSVL.

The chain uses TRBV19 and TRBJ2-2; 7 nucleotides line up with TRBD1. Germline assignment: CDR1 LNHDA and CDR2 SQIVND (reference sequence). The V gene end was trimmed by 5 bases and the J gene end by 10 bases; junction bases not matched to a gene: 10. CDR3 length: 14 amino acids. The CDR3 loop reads CASSERGPQEELFF. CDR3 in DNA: TGTGCCAGTAGTGAAAGGGGGCCTCAGGAGGAGCTGTTTTTT.

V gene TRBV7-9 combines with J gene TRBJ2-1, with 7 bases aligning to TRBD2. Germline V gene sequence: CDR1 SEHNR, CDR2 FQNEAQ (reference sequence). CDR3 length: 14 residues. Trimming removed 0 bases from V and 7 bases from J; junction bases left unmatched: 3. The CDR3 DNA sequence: TGTGCCAGCAGCTTAGCCCCCGGGAGGAATGAGCAGTTCTTC. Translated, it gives CASSLAPGRNEQFF.

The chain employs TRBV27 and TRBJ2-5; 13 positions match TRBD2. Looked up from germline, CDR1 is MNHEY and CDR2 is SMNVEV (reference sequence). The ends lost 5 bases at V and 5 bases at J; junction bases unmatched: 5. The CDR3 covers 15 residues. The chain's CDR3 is CASSPTTSGRETQYF. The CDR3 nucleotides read TGTGCCAGCAGTCCGACGACTAGCGGGAGGGAGACCCAGTACTTC.

CDR3 loop: CASSLDATSGTLSYNEQFF. The CDR3 region has the DNA TGTGCCAGCAGCTTAGATGCGACTAGCGGGACCCTCTCCTACAATGAGCAGTTCTTC. The V call is TRBV11-2, the J call TRBJ2-1, with TRBD2 matching over 11 bases. This CDR3 comprises 19 residues. J gave up 0 bases and V 0 bases, and 7 bases lay outside the gene matches. Germline V gene lookup returns CDR1 SGHAT and CDR2 FQNNGV.